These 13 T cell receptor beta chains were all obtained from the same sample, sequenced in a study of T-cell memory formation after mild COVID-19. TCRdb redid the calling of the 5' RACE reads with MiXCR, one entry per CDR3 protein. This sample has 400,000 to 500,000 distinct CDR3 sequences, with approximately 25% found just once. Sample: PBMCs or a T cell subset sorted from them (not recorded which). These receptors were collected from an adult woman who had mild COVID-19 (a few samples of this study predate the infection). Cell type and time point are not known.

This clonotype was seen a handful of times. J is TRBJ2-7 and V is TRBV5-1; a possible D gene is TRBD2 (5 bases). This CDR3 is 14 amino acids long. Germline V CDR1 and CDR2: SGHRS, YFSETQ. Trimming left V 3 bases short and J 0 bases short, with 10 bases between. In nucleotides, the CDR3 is TGCGCCAGCAGCTCAATAGGGAGCTCCTACGAGCAGTACTTC. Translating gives CASSSIGSSYEQYF. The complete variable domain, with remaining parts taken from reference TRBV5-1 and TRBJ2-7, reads KAGVTQTPRYLIKTRGQQVTLSCSPISGHRSVSWYQQTPGQGLQFLFEYFSETQRNKGNFPGRFSGRQFSNSRSEMNVSTLELGDSALYLCASSSIGSSYEQYFGPGTRLTVT.

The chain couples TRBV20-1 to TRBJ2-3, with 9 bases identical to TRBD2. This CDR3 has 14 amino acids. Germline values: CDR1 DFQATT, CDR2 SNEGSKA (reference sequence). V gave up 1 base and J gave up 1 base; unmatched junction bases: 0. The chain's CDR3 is CSARVAGGTDTQYF. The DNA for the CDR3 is TGCAGTGCTAGAGTAGCGGGGGGCACAGATACGCAGTATTTT.

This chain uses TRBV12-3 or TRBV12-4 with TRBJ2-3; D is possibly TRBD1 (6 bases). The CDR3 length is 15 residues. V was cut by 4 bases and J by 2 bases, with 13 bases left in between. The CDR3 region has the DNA TGTGCCAGCAGTTCCCGACAGGACGACACAGATACGCAGTATTTT. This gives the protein CASSSRQDDTDTQYF.

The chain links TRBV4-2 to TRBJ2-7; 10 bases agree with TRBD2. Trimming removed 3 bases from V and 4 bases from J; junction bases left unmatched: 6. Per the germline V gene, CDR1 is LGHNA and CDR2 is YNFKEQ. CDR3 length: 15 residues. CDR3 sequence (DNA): TGTGCCAGCAGCCAGGCTCTAGCGGGGGAGTACGAGCAGTACTTC. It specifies CASSQALAGEYEQYF.

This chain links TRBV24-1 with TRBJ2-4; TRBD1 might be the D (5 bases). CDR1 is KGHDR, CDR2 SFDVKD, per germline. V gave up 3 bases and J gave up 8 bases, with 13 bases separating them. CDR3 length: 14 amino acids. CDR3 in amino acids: CATSDGRVSDIQYF. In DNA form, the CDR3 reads TGTGCCACCAGTGATGGCAGGGTCTCGGACATTCAGTACTTC.

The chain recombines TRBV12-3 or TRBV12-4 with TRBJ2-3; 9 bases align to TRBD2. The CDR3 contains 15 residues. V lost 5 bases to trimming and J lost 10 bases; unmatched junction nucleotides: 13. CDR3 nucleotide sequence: TGTGCCAGCAGTCTTCTAGCGGGACGGGTCCTTTCGCAGTATTTT. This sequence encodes CASSLLAGRVLSQYF.

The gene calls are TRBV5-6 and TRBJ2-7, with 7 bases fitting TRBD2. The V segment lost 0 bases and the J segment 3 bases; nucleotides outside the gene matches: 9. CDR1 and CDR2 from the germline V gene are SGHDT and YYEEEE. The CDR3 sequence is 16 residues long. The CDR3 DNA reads TGTGCCAGCAGCTTGGGGTCGGGAGGTTCCTACTACGAGCAGTACTTC. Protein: CASSLGSGGSYYEQYF.

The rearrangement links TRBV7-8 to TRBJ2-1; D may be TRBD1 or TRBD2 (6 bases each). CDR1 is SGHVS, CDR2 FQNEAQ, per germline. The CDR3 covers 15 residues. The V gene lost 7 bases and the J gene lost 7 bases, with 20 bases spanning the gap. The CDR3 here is CASNERRGSWNEQFF. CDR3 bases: TGTGCCAGCAACGAACGGAGGGGGTCTTGGAATGAGCAGTTCTTC.

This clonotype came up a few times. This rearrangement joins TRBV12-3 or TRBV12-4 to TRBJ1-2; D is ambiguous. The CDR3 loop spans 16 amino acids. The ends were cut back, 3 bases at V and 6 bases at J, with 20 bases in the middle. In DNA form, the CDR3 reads TGTGCCAGCAGTTTCAGTACCCATCTCCCCCCAAATGGCTACACCTTC. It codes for CASSFSTHLPPNGYTF.

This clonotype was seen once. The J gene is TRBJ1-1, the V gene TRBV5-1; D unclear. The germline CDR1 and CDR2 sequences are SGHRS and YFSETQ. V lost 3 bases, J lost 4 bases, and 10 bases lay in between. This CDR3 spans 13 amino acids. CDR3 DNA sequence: TGCGCCAGCAGCTCCGATGCATTCACTGAAGCTTTCTTT. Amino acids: CASSSDAFTEAFF.

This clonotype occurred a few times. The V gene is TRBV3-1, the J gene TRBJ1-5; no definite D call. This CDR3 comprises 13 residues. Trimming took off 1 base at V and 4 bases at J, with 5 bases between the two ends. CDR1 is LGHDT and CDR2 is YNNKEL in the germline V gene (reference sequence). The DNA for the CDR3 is TGTGCCAGCAGCCAAGTGGGGAATCAGCCCCAGCATTTT. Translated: CASSQVGNQPQHF.

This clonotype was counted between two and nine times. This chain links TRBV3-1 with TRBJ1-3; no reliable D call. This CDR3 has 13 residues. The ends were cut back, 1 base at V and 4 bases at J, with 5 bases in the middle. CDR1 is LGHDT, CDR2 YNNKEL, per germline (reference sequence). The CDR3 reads CASSQVRGNTIYF. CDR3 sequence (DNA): TGTGCCAGCAGCCAAGTGCGCGGAAACACCATATATTTT.

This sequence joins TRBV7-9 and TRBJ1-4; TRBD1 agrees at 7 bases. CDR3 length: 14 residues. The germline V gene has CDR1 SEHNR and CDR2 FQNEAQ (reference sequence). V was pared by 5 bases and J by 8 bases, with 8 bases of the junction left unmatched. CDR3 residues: CASSHRDRSEKLFF. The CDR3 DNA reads TGTGCCAGCAGCCACCGGGACAGATCCGAAAAACTGTTTTTT.